This section outlines one TCR beta chain sequence together with its context. Assay used: immunoSEQ multiplex PCR; TCRdb lists only in-frame clones, some missing. This table holds about 68,000 clones, about nine tenths found once. This sample stems from a study of T cell changes during pregnancy in multiple sclerosis. CDR1 and CDR2 (germline): SGHTS, YDEGEE. The CDR3 is 12 amino acids. Trimming removed 2 bases at V and 5 bases at J, with 8 bases between. The starting material was peripheral blood, obtained in the third trimester of pregnancy. This receptor was identified in a female donor with multiple sclerosis, enrolled in a pregnancy study. V is TRBV5-8 and J is TRBJ2-7; TRBD1 might be the D (5 bases). The CDR3 bases are TGTGCCAGCAGCTTCGACAGAAACGAGCAGTACTTC. Translating it yields CASSFDRNEQYF.